These T cell receptor beta chains were read from a single sample in a study of shared clonotypes between healthy human individuals. Profiled with immunoSEQ multiplex PCR; TCRdb holds only in-frame clones, not every one. Found here are approximately 1.5 million clones, approximately 98.5% of them singletons; the top ten hold around 0.33%. The sequenced sample consisted of naive CD4+ T cells sorted from blood. The receptors were gathered from a man between 25 and 39 years old in good health. Each CDR3 is given with its conserved first and last residue. The D gene is left open where the match is weak. Clone size is stated in some rows and not others, as once, few, many or a class when expanded.

CDR3aa: CASSPQWSGNEKLFF; CDR3nt: TGTGCCAGCTCACCTCAATGGAGTGGTAATGAAAAACTGTTTTTT; v_gene: TRBV18; d_gene: .; abundance: .; j_gene: TRBJ1-4
CDR3aa: CASQRGQETQYF; CDR3nt: TGTGCCAGCCAACGGGGCCAAGAGACCCAGTACTTC; v_gene: TRBV18; d_gene: .; abundance: .; j_gene: TRBJ2-5
CDR3aa: CASSLKIPWERETDTQYF; CDR3nt: TGTGCCAGCAGCTTAAAAATCCCCTGGGAGCGGGAGACAGATACGCAGTATTTT; v_gene: TRBV11-2; d_gene: TRBD2; abundance: .; j_gene: TRBJ2-3
CDR3aa: CASSLGTGGGYGYTF; CDR3nt: TGTGCCAGCAGCTTGGGGACAGGGGGCGGCTATGGCTACACCTTC; v_gene: TRBV7-9; d_gene: TRBD1; abundance: .; j_gene: TRBJ1-2
CDR3aa: CASSENIGYGYTF; CDR3nt: TGTGCCAGCAGTGAAAACATCGGCTATGGCTACACCTTC; v_gene: TRBV2; d_gene: .; abundance: .; j_gene: TRBJ1-2
CDR3aa: CSLTYRAANEKLFF; CDR3nt: TGCAGCTTAACATACAGGGCTGCTAATGAAAAACTGTTTTTT; v_gene: TRBV29-1; d_gene: .; abundance: .; j_gene: TRBJ1-4
CDR3aa: CAWSGTENNYGYTF; CDR3nt: TGTGCCTGGAGTGGGACAGAAAATAACTATGGCTACACCTTC; v_gene: TRBV30; d_gene: .; abundance: once; j_gene: TRBJ1-2
CDR3aa: CASTPGRLYGYTF; CDR3nt: TGTGCCAGCACCCCGGGACGGCTATATGGCTACACCTTC; v_gene: TRBV28; d_gene: .; abundance: .; j_gene: TRBJ1-2
CDR3aa: CASSLGGGSGSPSGELFF; CDR3nt: TGTGCCAGCAGCTTGGGTGGTGGTAGCGGGAGCCCCTCCGGGGAGCTGTTTTTT; v_gene: TRBV5-6; d_gene: TRBD2; abundance: .; j_gene: TRBJ2-2
CDR3aa: CASSIVGQGSGQPQHF; CDR3nt: TGTGCCAGTAGTATTGTGGGACAGGGATCGGGGCAGCCCCAGCATTTT; v_gene: TRBV19; d_gene: TRBD1; abundance: .; j_gene: TRBJ1-5
CDR3aa: CASSVLTGYEQYF; CDR3nt: TGTGCCAGCAGTGTCCTTACGGGGTACGAGCAGTACTTC; v_gene: TRBV13; d_gene: .; abundance: .; j_gene: TRBJ2-7
CDR3aa: CASSFIAVSNYGYTF; CDR3nt: TGCGCCAGCAGCTTTATAGCAGTTTCTAACTATGGCTACACCTTC; v_gene: TRBV5-1; d_gene: .; abundance: once; j_gene: TRBJ1-2
CDR3aa: CASSEVGSGRARNNEQFF; CDR3nt: TGTGCCAGCAGTGAGGTGGGTAGCGGGAGAGCAAGAAACAATGAGCAGTTCTTC; v_gene: TRBV2; d_gene: TRBD2; abundance: .; j_gene: TRBJ2-1
CDR3aa: CASSEIQGSNEKLFF; CDR3nt: TGTGCCAGCAGTGAAATACAGGGAAGTAATGAAAAACTGTTTTTT; v_gene: TRBV28; d_gene: .; abundance: .; j_gene: TRBJ1-4
CDR3aa: CASSPDQANYGYTF; CDR3nt: TGTGCCAGCAGTCCAGACCAAGCTAACTATGGCTACACCTTC; v_gene: TRBV6-4; d_gene: .; abundance: .; j_gene: TRBJ1-2
CDR3aa: CASSPPGANVLTF; CDR3nt: TGTGCCAGCAGCCCCCCTGGGGCCAACGTCCTGACTTTC; v_gene: TRBV7-9; d_gene: .; abundance: .; j_gene: TRBJ2-6
CDR3aa: CASSFSLVLAGGGSGELFF; CDR3nt: TGTGCCAGCAGCTTTTCCCTGGTCCTAGCGGGAGGCGGATCCGGGGAGCTGTTTTTT; v_gene: TRBV7-3; d_gene: TRBD2; abundance: .; j_gene: TRBJ2-2
CDR3aa: CASSLWDRTSYEQYF; CDR3nt: TGTGCCAGCAGCTTATGGGACAGGACATCCTACGAGCAGTACTTC; v_gene: TRBV7-8; d_gene: TRBD1; abundance: .; j_gene: TRBJ2-7
CDR3aa: CASSSGTGSLLQYF; CDR3nt: TGTGCCAGCAGTTCCGGGACAGGGTCTCTGTTGCAGTACTTC; v_gene: TRBV7-8; d_gene: TRBD1; abundance: .; j_gene: TRBJ2-7
CDR3aa: CAWRNRGDTEAFF; CDR3nt: TGTGCCTGGAGGAACAGGGGAGACACTGAAGCTTTCTTT; v_gene: TRBV30; d_gene: TRBD1; abundance: .; j_gene: TRBJ1-1
CDR3aa: CASGDRGDGYTF; CDR3nt: TGTGCCAGCGGGGACCGCGGGGATGGCTACACCTTC; v_gene: TRBV9; d_gene: .; abundance: .; j_gene: TRBJ1-2
CDR3aa: CASTRGPGHATNEKLFF; CDR3nt: TGTGCCAGCACCAGAGGTCCTGGCCACGCAACTAATGAAAAACTGTTTTTT; v_gene: TRBV7-8; d_gene: .; abundance: .; j_gene: TRBJ1-4
CDR3aa: CSAVRPDTQYF; CDR3nt: TGCAGTGCGGTCCGGCCAGATACGCAGTATTTT; v_gene: TRBV20-1; d_gene: .; abundance: .; j_gene: TRBJ2-3
CDR3aa: CASSEGVGSYEQYF; CDR3nt: TGCGCCAGCAGCGAGGGAGTAGGCTCCTACGAGCAGTACTTC; v_gene: TRBV5-1; d_gene: .; abundance: .; j_gene: TRBJ2-7
CDR3aa: CASSAYLRERSYEQYF; CDR3nt: TGTGCCAGCAGTGCATACCTCAGGGAGAGGTCCTACGAGCAGTACTTC; v_gene: TRBV27; d_gene: .; abundance: once; j_gene: TRBJ2-7
CDR3aa: CASSPGLAGAYEQYF; CDR3nt: TGTGCCAGCTCACCGGGACTAGCGGGGGCCTACGAGCAGTACTTC; v_gene: TRBV18; d_gene: TRBD2; abundance: .; j_gene: TRBJ2-7
CDR3aa: CASSLAALSSAGEYGGYTF; CDR3nt: TGCGCCAGCAGCTTGGCCGCTTTATCGTCGGCAGGGGAGTACGGTGGCTACACCTTC; v_gene: TRBV5-1; d_gene: .; abundance: .; j_gene: TRBJ1-2
CDR3aa: CSVGTSGFAGELFF; CDR3nt: TGCAGCGTTGGGACTAGCGGGTTTGCCGGGGAGCTGTTTTTT; v_gene: TRBV29-1; d_gene: TRBD2; abundance: .; j_gene: TRBJ2-2
CDR3aa: CASSPDSHSINQPQHF; CDR3nt: TGTGCCAGCAGCCCGGACAGTCACTCAATTAATCAGCCCCAGCATTTT; v_gene: TRBV21-1; d_gene: .; abundance: .; j_gene: TRBJ1-5
CDR3aa: CASSTSVHNEQFF; CDR3nt: TGCGCCAGCAGCACTAGTGTCCACAATGAGCAGTTCTTC; v_gene: TRBV5-1; d_gene: .; abundance: .; j_gene: TRBJ2-1
CDR3aa: CASSLGTGNQPQHF; CDR3nt: TGTGCCAGCAGCTTAGGGACAGGGAATCAGCCCCAGCATTTT; v_gene: TRBV13; d_gene: TRBD1; abundance: .; j_gene: TRBJ1-5
CDR3aa: CASSSYRGFSTSGSGDTQYF; CDR3nt: TGTGCCAGCAGCTCGTACAGGGGTTTTTCGACTAGCGGGAGTGGAGATACGCAGTATTTT; v_gene: TRBV7-8; d_gene: TRBD2; abundance: .; j_gene: TRBJ2-3
CDR3aa: CASSPARQTGELFF; CDR3nt: TGTGCCAGCTCACCCGCGCGACAGACCGGGGAGCTGTTTTTT; v_gene: TRBV18; d_gene: .; abundance: .; j_gene: TRBJ2-2
CDR3aa: CASSQTSPAGDYEQFF; CDR3nt: TGTGCCAGCAGCCAAACCTCCCCCGCGGGAGACTATGAGCAGTTCTTC; v_gene: TRBV14; d_gene: TRBD2; abundance: .; j_gene: TRBJ2-1
CDR3aa: CATSALTGKTYNEQFF; CDR3nt: TGTGCCACCAGCGCCTTGACAGGGAAAACCTACAATGAGCAGTTCTTC; v_gene: TRBV15; d_gene: TRBD1; abundance: .; j_gene: TRBJ2-1
CDR3aa: CASSDFSGANVLTF; CDR3nt: TGTGCCAGCAGTGACTTCTCTGGGGCCAACGTCCTGACTTTC; v_gene: TRBV6-4; d_gene: .; abundance: .; j_gene: TRBJ2-6
CDR3aa: CASSLRTKVEGYNEQFF; CDR3nt: TGCGCCAGCAGCCTTCGGACTAAGGTCGAGGGGTACAATGAGCAGTTCTTC; v_gene: TRBV5-1; d_gene: .; abundance: .; j_gene: TRBJ2-1
CDR3aa: CASSLFREETQYF; CDR3nt: TGCGCCAGCAGCTTGTTTAGGGAGGAGACCCAGTACTTC; v_gene: TRBV5-1; d_gene: .; abundance: .; j_gene: TRBJ2-5